This T cell receptor (beta chain) was observed in a study of molecular identifiers for immune sequencing clone quantification (dated by TCRdb to 2017 to 2018). At the level of the whole study: For a replicate experiment, RNA from around 20,000 or 99,000 naive CD8 T cells was divided into five aliquots, of which four were sequenced. This methods study benchmarked molecular-identifier clustering-based TCR repertoire sequencing (MIDCIRS) and TCR RNA copy counting, using CD8 T cells to do so.

What the work shows at the level of the full study, not this receptor alone: Modeling indicated 2.5 to 3.5 TCR RNA copies recovered per cell, compared with 9 to 10 by digital PCR, which implies a capture efficiency of approximately 30%. Spiked-in Jurkat TCR RNA equal to a single cell's worth was reported to be detectable even within 1,200,000 naive CD8 T cells. The sizes of highly expanded clones could end up underestimated when identical TCR molecules share a barcode. Without barcode sub-clustering, chimeric consensus sequences inflated TCR diversity; chimeras reached as high as 47%. The naive libraries included spiked-in Jurkat TCR RNA (roughly 9 copies' worth), and this RNA is not part of the donor repertoire. In CMV-specific effector cells, clones with more than 20 RNA copies accounted for over 99% of molecules, whereas in naive cells such clones accounted for under 1%.

Library preparation was by PCR. Sequencer: NextSeq 500. Preparation of bulk TCR libraries followed a previously described approach, with the TCR primers listed in Table S5. The Qiagen AllPrep DNA/RNA kit was used to purify total RNA. Before any analysis, reads coming from multiple sequencing runs of the same library were combined into one pool. From the authors' description of their analysis: Reads were retained only if their TCR constant sequence matched exactly, and those retained reads were trimmed to 150 nt and grouped according to their 12-nt molecular barcodes. Within each barcode group, reads were sub-clustered at a 15% Levenshtein threshold, and quality-weighted consensus sequences were built per RNA molecule. Non-functional sequences were removed, as were lower-count sequences one edit away from another. Barcode sub-clusters with fewer than 20% of the maximum read count were removed, based on fitting two negative binomial distributions. TCRdb's own reprocessing of the public reads used fastp at Q25 and MiXCR and kept productive beta chains. Entries that share a CDR3 protein sequence are merged under the most common genes and DNA. None of the V and J calls come from the authors' own analysis; TCRdb made them. The sample table shows more than 85,000 distinct CDR3 sequences, and about 32% are seen once. Roughly 10% of the sample rests with the top ten.

Here V drops 3 bases and J drops 3 bases, and the junction holds 6 bases not matched to any gene. CDR1 SNHLY and CDR2 FYNNEI are derived from the germline V gene. The CDR3 measures 16 amino acids from cysteine to phenylalanine. The read is trimmed to its CDR3 DNA, 48 bases read in frame from base 1. To note about this clonotype: What antigen it recognizes has not been identified. No qualities accompany the bases; no much larger clone lies one base away.

Libraries of naive CD8 T cells were generated from roughly 18,000 to 920,000 sorted cells, with 10%, 30% or 50% of the purified RNA used. Naive CD8 T cells, defined as CD8+CD4-CCR7+CD45RA+, were FACS-sorted into RLT Plus buffer on a BD FACSAria II. To test detection sensitivity, Jurkat RNA equivalent to about eleven TCR copies was spiked into samples of roughly 17,000-1,000,000 naive CD8 T cells. CD8 T cells were enriched with RosetteSep CD8+ T Cell Enrichment Cocktail and Ficoll-Paque, followed by ACK red cell lysis. This chain is built from TRBV2 and TRBJ2-3, and TRBD2 aligns with 10 junction nucleotides. This clonotype was obtained from a human donor in good health. Some libraries in this study had Jurkat cell RNA spiked in. Sequencing was performed on naive CD8+ T cells from blood, with Jurkat cell RNA spiked in. This specimen's cell subset or site label, per the study, means: FACS-sorted CD8+CD4-CCR7+CD45RA+ naive T cells. The DNA sequence reads TGTGCCAGCAGTGACCCCTCTAGCGGGAGTACAGATACGCAGTATTTT. Translated, this gives CASSDPSSGSTDTQYF.